The entry that follows covers one T cell receptor (beta chain) sequence. What it binds is not known. The sample originates from a study of cytomegalovirus exposure and HLA in healthy donors. Findings of the study overall: Sequencing probably produced one cluster of sequence variants that were highly shared.

Everyone who donated was a healthy bone marrow donor. This PCR relied on a set of 60 Vbeta primers and 13 Jbeta primers. Produced via immunoSEQ multiplex PCR; TCRdb's table is partial and in-frame only. The profile shows approximately 130,000 clones, about 8.6% of them singletons. Trimming pared 0 bases from V and 0 bases from J, leaving 9 bases between. Germline CDR1 SGHRS, CDR2 YFSETQ. This CDR3 comprises 15 residues. The TCR comes from a woman in her 40s in good health and CMV-seropositive. The J gene is TRBJ1-1, the V gene TRBV5-1, with D possibly being TRBD1 (6 bases). Sample: PBMCs. The CDR3 protein is CASSLAQGLNTEAFF. The CDR3 region has the DNA TGCGCCAGCAGCTTGGCCCAGGGGCTGAACACTGAAGCTTTCTTT.